The present TCR beta chain was sequenced within a study of blood T cell repertoires in COVID-19. About the research overall: In each case, the material was cDNA or gDNA derived from T cells, B-cell-depleted T cells, or PBMCs.

Per the authors' pipeline: The assay estimated nucleated cells by amplifying reference gene primers. The repertoire was sequenced with immunoSEQ multiplex PCR; TCRdb's copy has only in-frame clones and lacks some. The V and J calls and clone size are taken from that table; D and trimming were inferred from the DNA. The sample comprises 130,000 to 150,000 clones, roughly 90% of which are singletons, and approximately 2.5% rests with the top ten. V was pared by 1 base and J by 8 bases, with 15 bases between. The CDR3 is 15 residues long. Germline V gene lookup returns CDR1 SGHTA and CDR2 FQGNSA. The rearrangement uses TRBV7-2 and TRBJ2-1; D remains unclear. The sample consisted of peripheral blood. The receptor's source is a human donor in a cohort sampled during active COVID-19. DNA for the CDR3: TGTGCCAGCAGCTTAGTTGGAGCTGTAGTCGATGAGCAGTTCTTC. It codes for CASSLVGAVVDEQFF.